The present T cell receptor beta chain was sequenced within a study of blood T cell repertoires in COVID-19 (dated by TCRdb to the early 2020s). Study-wide context: Collaborator samples came from the United States, Italy and Spain and covered acute and convalescent phases of COVID-19. A freely available public database, intended as a resource for researchers studying the immune response to SARS-CoV-2, is where the repertoires were released. Where available, HLA class I and class II types were obtained from metadata supplied by the sample provider rather than from assay-based typing. Deeply sampled blood TCRbeta repertoires from subjects exposed to, actively infected with, or recovered from COVID-19 were included in the dataset. Samples were obtained from the ongoing ImmuneRACE study (first 160 participants) and from about 1,300 subjects provided by 6 global collaborators. The prospective study material was composed of cDNA or gDNA derived from T cells, B-cell-depleted T cells, or PBMCs. Nearly every sample came with metadata listing a de-identified subject ID, COVID-19 status, age in years and sex. Study-level results and caveats: The quantity of clinical and demographic metadata differed by source and by participant and was supplied without curation.

Collaborating institutions collected whole blood in K2EDTA tubes following their own protocols. For TCRbeta analysis, collaborator samples were shipped as frozen whole blood, as isolated PBMCs, or as DNA extracted from either sample type. TCRbeta CDR3 regions were amplified from genomic DNA using the immunoSEQ Assay, a bias-controlled multiplex PCR. The published analysis was carried out like this. Within the assay, amplification of reference gene primers was used to estimate how many nucleated cells each sample contained. Sequence reads were collapsed and filtered to measure the absolute abundance of every unique TCRbeta CDR3 rearrangement. For each sample, productive Simpson clonality was calculated by taking the square root of Simpson's diversity index across productive rearrangements. Not all clones reach the TCRdb copy of this immuneACCESS table, which keeps in-frame sequences only. Checked studies attribute under half of the gap to unresolved V genes and leave the rest unexplained. V, J and clone size reflect that table, while D and trimming were determined from the DNA. This sample comprises just over 90,000 clones, 85% to 90% of them detected only once. The biggest ten clones account for about 1.6% of the sample.

This clone was detected only a few times. Its antigen remains undetermined. No base quality values were provided; no much bigger clone lies one nucleotide off. Unmatched junction bases come to 6, with V trimmed by 0 bases and J by 4 bases. Taken from the germline V gene, the CDR1 and CDR2 loops are LGHNA and YNFKEQ. The CDR3, from cysteine to phenylalanine, totals 16 residues. Only the CDR3 region is kept as DNA, spanning 48 bases read in frame from base 1. The chain joins TRBV4-2 to TRBJ2-7; TRBD2 fits 10 bases in the junction. The material sequenced was peripheral blood. This clonotype originated in a human donor with active COVID-19. The donor label of this sample is uncertain. The DNA is TGTGCCAGCAGCCAAGATGGGGCAGCGGGGGGGTACGAGCAGTACTTC. It translates to CASSQDGAAGGYEQYF.